Sequencing of this T cell receptor beta chain was carried out in a study of T cells in Graves' hyperthyroidism and ophthalmopathy. Study results and limitations: Ophthalmopathy cases were set apart from stable hyperthyroidism by a 13 V-J model. Most expanded thyroid clonotypes above 0.001 recurred in blood.

The CDR3 has 14 residues. Trimming at V came to 5 bases and at J to 3 bases, leaving 6 bases not matched to a gene. This clonotype came up many times. Antigen unknown. Amplified regions were TCR beta CDR3 sequences from RNA transcripts. The TCR CDR3 first-round RT-PCR relied on the HTBI primer set. TCRdb reprocessed the multiplex PCR reads with MiXCR, giving one entry per CDR3 protein. The data hold roughly 570,000 distinct CDR3 sequences, with just over 45% observed a single time. Patients having uncontrolled infection, another autoimmune disease, pregnancy or lactation were not included. The chain has TRBV12-3 or TRBV12-4 and TRBJ2-7; 8 nucleotides line up with TRBD1. Specimen: peripheral blood or thyroid tissue (not recorded which). The clonotype comes from an adult woman with Graves' disease, either hyperthyroidism or ophthalmopathy (not recorded which). CDR3 bases: TGTGCCAGCAGTCCGGGACAGGATCTCTACGAGCAGTACTTC. Residues: CASSPGQDLYEQYF.